The 9 T cell receptor beta chains in this list originate from one sample, sequenced in a study of regulatory T cells in long-lasting Graves disease. This sample's time point: persistent/refractory GD, antithyroid drugs over 5 years with positive TRAb. Following extraction of RNA from PBMCs, that RNA was used to make the TCR library. Relying on iRepertoire HTBI primers and Arm-PCR of CDR3 regions, the team built TCR beta libraries. TCRdb reprocessed the multiplex PCR reads via MiXCR and lists one record per CDR3 protein. The repertoire holds 650,000 to 700,000 distinct CDR3 sequences, with 25% to 35% as singletons. Sequenced material: peripheral blood mononuclear cells (PBMCs), taken when the disease was refractory, from a patient treated with antithyroid drugs. The receptors stem from a female donor with Graves disease.

The chain links TRBV4-1 to TRBJ1-5; D possibly corresponds to TRBD1 (5 bases). The CDR3 has 15 amino acids. Germline-derived CDR1 and CDR2 are MGHRA and YSYEKL. V was shortened by 0 bases and J by 4 bases, with 10 bases between the two germline ends. The CDR3 DNA reads TGCGCCAGCAGCCAAGAAGCGACAGTTAATCAGCCCCAGCATTTT. Protein: CASSQEATVNQPQHF.

The chain's CDR3 is CSARGAGTSGWYQETQYF. CDR3 in DNA: TGCAGTGCTAGAGGGGCAGGGACTAGCGGGTGGTACCAAGAGACCCAGTACTTC. This chain connects TRBV20-1 to TRBJ2-5; TRBD2 agrees at 12 bases. V trimming: 1 base; J trimming: 0 bases; junction bases outside the gene matches: 9. The CDR3 is 18 residues long. From germline, CDR1 is DFQATT and CDR2 SNEGSKA (reference sequence).

Only a few counts were recorded for this clonotype. V gene TRBV15 combines with J gene TRBJ1-5; TRBD1 is a possible D gene (6 bases). The ends were cut back, 2 bases at V and 5 bases at J, with 13 bases in the middle. CDR1 is LNHNV and CDR2 is YYDKDF in the germline V gene (reference sequence). CDR3 length: 15 residues. In nucleotides, the CDR3 is TGTGCCACCAGCAGATTTCGGGGGCGGGATCAGCCCCAGCATTTT. This translates into CATSRFRGRDQPQHF.

This clonotype was seen more than once but under ten times. V and J are TRBV11-2 and TRBJ1-2, with a possible D match to TRBD1 (6 bases). The CDR3 has 14 residues. The V gene's germline CDR1 is SGHAT and CDR2 FQNNGV. The V end was cut by 6 bases, the J end by 4 bases, with 15 bases between. CDR3 coding DNA: TGTGCCAGCAGGGAGGCAGGGGATGGCTATGGCTACACCTTC. It translates to CASREAGDGYGYTF.

This clonotype was seen repeatedly, ten times or more. V usage is TRBV10-1 and J usage is TRBJ2-7, with TRBD2 matching 13 bases. CDR1 is WNHNN and CDR2 is SYGVQD in the germline V gene (reference sequence). Losses at the gene ends were 1 base for V and 7 bases for J; bases not matched to a gene: 1. This CDR3 is 14 amino acids long. The CDR3 protein is CASSEWTSGGEQYF. CDR3 nucleotides: TGCGCCAGCAGTGAGTGGACTAGCGGGGGTGAGCAGTACTTC.

For this clonotype: Here the CDR3 omits its conserved ending phenylalanine or tryptophan, so a read error is the likely source. The rearrangement joins TRBV20-1 to TRBJ2-5; TRBD2 might be the D (7 bases). Germline V gene lookup returns CDR1 DFQATT and CDR2 SNEGSKA (reference sequence). Trimming removed 4 bases from V and 4 bases from J, with 22 bases in between. There are 16 residues in the CDR3. The CDR3 is CSATLLAGGRGETQYL. The CDR3 DNA is TGCAGTGCTACTCTCCTAGCCGGGGGGCGTGGAGAGACCCAGTACCTC.

Note on this clonotype: This may arise from a read error, as a much more abundant clone is one base away. V is TRBV6-1 and J is TRBJ2-5, with a possible D match to TRBD2 (6 bases). This CDR3 comprises 15 residues. Germline V lookup: CDR1 MNHNS, CDR2 SASEGT. The CDR3 region is CASTLSAGSQETLYF. CDR3 DNA sequence: TGTGCCAGCACCTTGTCGGCGGGAAGCCAAGAGACCCTGTACTTC.

This clonotype was seen repeatedly, ten times or more. The chain joins TRBV7-3 to TRBJ2-7, with a tentative D call TRBD2 (6 bases). This CDR3 comprises 14 residues. CDR1 is SGHTA and CDR2 is FQGTGA in the germline V gene. With 0 bases removed from V and 0 bases from J, the gap between germline ends came to 6 bases. The CDR3 sequence is CASSLTGLSYEQYF. In DNA form, the CDR3 reads TGTGCCAGCAGCTTAACGGGACTCTCCTACGAGCAGTACTTC.

This sequence joins TRBV29-1 and TRBJ1-4; D call uncertain. This CDR3 comprises 11 residues. Looked up from germline, CDR1 is SQVTM and CDR2 is ANQGSEA. Trimming shortened V by 4 bases and J by 5 bases, and 5 bases separated the two germline ends. CDR3 nucleotide sequence: TGCAGCGTTGTATGGAATGAAAAACTGTTTTTT. It encodes CSVVWNEKLFF.